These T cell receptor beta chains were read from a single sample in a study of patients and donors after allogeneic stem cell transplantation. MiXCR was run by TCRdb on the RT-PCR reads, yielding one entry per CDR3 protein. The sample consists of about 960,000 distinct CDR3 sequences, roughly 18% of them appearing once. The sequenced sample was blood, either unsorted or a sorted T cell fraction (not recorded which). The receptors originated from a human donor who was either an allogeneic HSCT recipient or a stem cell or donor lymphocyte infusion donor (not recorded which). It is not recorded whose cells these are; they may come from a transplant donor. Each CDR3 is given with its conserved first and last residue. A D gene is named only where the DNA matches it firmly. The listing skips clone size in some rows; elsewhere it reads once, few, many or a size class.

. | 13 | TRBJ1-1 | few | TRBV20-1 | TGCAGTGCTAGACAGCACACCCCGGCTGAAGCTTTCTTT | CSARQHTPAEAFF
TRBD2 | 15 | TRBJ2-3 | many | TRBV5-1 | TGCGCCAGCAGCTTGGTCGGGGGGAGCACAGATACGCAGTATTTT | CASSLVGGSTDTQYF
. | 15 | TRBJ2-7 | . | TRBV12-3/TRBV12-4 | TGTGCCAGCAGTTTATCCGGCCAGATATTGTACGAGCAGTACTTC | CASSLSGQILYEQYF
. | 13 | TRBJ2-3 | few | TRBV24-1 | TGTGCCACCAGTTTCGAAGGAATGGATACGCAGTATTTT | CATSFEGMDTQYF
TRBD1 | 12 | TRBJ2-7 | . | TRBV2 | TGTGCCAGCAGGCTAGACAGGGGCGAGCAGTACTTC | CASRLDRGEQYF
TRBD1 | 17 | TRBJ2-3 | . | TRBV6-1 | TGTGCCAGCAGCTTGAACAGGGGTCCGGTAACCACAGATACGCAGTATTTT | CASSLNRGPVTTDTQYF
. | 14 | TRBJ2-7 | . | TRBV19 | TGTGCCAGTAGCTCGTCTAGAAGAGCGCGCGAGCAGTACTTC | CASSSSRRAREQYF
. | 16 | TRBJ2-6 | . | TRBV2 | TGTGCCAGCAAAGTCAGGCCCAGCTCTGGGGCCAACGTCCTGACATTC | CASKVRPSSGANVLTF
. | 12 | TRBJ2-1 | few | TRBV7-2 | TGTGCCAGCAGCTTAGTGACTGGCATACAGTTCTTC | CASSLVTGIQFF
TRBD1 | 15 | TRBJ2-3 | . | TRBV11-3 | TGTGCCAGCAGCTCGGACAGGAAAAGCACAGATACGCAGTATTTT | CASSSDRKSTDTQYF
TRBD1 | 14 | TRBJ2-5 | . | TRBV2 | TGTGCCAGCAGGGCGGACAGGGCCCAAGAGACCCAGTACTTC | CASRADRAQETQYF
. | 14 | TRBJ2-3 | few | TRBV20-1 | TGCAGTGCTAACCAGGGAGCAATTACAGATACGCAGTATTTT | CSANQGAITDTQYF
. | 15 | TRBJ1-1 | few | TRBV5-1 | TGCGCCAGCAGCGGACTACAGGTCGGGAACACTGAAGCTTTCTTT | CASSGLQVGNTEAFF
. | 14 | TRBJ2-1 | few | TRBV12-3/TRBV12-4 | TGTGCCAGCAGAACCGCAGTACTATACAATGAGCAGTTCTTC | CASRTAVLYNEQFF
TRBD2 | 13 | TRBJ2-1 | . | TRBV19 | TGTGCCAGTAGCGGTAGCGGGGGCAATGAGCAGTTCTTC | CASSGSGGNEQFF
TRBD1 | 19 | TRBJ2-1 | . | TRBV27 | TGTGCCAGCAGTCCGAACTCCCACAGGACAGGGGACCTATACAATGAGCAGTTCTTC | CASSPNSHRTGDLYNEQFF
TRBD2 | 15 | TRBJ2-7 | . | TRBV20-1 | TGCAGTGCTAGAGATGCGGGGGGCGCTTCCTACGAGCAGTACTTC | CSARDAGGASYEQYF
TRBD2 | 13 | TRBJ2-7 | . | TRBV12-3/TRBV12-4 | TGTGCCAGCACTTTAGCGGGACCCTACGAGCAGTACTTC | CASTLAGPYEQYF
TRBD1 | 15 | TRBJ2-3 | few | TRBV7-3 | TGTGCCAGCAGCTTACGGACAGGAGAAACAGATACGCAGTATTTT | CASSLRTGETDTQYF
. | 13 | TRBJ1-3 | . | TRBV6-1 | TGTGCCAGCAGGACCGTCTCTGGAAACACCATATATTTT | CASRTVSGNTIYF
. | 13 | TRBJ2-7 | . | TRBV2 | TGTGCCAGCACAAGACCGAGCTCCTACGAGCAGTACTTC | CASTRPSSYEQYF
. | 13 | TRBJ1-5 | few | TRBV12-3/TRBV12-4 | TGTGCCAGCAGTTTAGAAGTAATCCAGCCCCAGCATTTT | CASSLEVIQPQHF
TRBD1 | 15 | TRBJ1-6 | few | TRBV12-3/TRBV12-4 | TGTGCCAGCAGTTCAACCGGGACAGGGTATTCACCCCTCCACTTT | CASSSTGTGYSPLHF
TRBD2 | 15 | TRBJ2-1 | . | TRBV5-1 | TGCGCCAGCAGCTCCCGGACTAGCGGGAGCGATGAGCAGTTCTTC | CASSSRTSGSDEQFF
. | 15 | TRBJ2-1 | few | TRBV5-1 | TGCGCCAGCAGCTTGAGTGGTAGTGGCTACAATGAGCAGTTCTTC | CASSLSGSGYNEQFF
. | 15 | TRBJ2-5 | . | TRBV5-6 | TGTGCCAGCGCATTGCGGACAGTCACCCGAGAGACCCAGTACTTC | CASALRTVTRETQYF
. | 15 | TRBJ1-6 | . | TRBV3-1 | TGTGCCAGCAGCCAAGAGGCCAGAACGTGGCGGGCCCTCCACTTT | CASSQEARTWRALHF
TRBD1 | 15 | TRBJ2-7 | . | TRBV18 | TGTGCCAGCTCACCGGTCGGGACAGCATCCTACGAGCAGTACTTC | CASSPVGTASYEQYF
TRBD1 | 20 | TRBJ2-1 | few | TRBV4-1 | TGCGCCAGCAGCCAACCGGACAGGGGGCGAGCGGTCATCTCCTACAATGAGCAGTTCTTC | CASSQPDRGRAVISYNEQFF
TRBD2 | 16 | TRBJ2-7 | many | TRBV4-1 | TGCGCCAGCAGTGTTATTTCCGGGACTAGCGCGTACGAGCAGTACTTC | CASSVISGTSAYEQYF
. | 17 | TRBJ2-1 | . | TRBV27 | TGTGCCAGCAGTCTGACTTCTGACAGGATTTCCTACAATGAGCAGTTCTTC | CASSLTSDRISYNEQFF
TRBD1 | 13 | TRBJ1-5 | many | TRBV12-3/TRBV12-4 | TGTGCCAGTAGGGACAGGGGCAATCAGCCCCAGCATTTT | CASRDRGNQPQHF
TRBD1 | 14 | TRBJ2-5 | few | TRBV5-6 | TGTGCCAGCAGCTACCGGGACAGCCAAGAGACCCAGTACTTC | CASSYRDSQETQYF
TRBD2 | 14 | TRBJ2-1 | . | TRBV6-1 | TGTGCCAGCAGTGGACTAGCGGGAGATTATGAGCAGTTCTTC | CASSGLAGDYEQFF
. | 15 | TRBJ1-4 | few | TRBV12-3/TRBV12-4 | TGTGCCAGCAGTTTAGCGCTCGGGGGAGGGGAAAAACTGTTTTTT | CASSLALGGGEKLFF
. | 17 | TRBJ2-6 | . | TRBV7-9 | TGTGCCAGCAGCTTACTTCTTCCGAGCTCTGGGGCCAACGTCCTGACTTTC | CASSLLLPSSGANVLTF